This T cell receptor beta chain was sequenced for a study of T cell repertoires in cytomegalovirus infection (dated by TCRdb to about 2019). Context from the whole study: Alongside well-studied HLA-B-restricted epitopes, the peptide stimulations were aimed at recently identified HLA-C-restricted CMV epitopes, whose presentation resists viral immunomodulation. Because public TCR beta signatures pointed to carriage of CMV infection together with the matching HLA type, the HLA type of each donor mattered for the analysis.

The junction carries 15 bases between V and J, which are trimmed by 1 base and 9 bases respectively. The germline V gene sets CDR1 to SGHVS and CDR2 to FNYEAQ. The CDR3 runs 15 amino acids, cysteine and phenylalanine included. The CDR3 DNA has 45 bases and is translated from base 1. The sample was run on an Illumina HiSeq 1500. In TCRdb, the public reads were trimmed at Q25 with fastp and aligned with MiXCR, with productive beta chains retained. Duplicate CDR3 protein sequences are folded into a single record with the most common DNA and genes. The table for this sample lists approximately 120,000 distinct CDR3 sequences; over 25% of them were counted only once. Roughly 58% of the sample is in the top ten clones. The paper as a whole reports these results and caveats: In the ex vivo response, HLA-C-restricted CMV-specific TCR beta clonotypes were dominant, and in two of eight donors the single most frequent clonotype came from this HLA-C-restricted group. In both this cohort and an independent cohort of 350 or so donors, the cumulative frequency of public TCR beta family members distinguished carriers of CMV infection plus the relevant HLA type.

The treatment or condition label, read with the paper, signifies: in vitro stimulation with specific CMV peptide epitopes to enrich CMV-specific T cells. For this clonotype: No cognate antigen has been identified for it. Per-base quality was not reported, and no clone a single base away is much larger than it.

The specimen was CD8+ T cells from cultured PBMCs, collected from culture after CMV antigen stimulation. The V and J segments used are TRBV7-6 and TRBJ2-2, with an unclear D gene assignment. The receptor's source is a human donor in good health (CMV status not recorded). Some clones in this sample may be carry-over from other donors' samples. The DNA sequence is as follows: TGTGCCAGCAGCTTAGAGGCAGTAGGTACCAGGGAGCTGTTTTTT. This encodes CASSLEAVGTRELFF.